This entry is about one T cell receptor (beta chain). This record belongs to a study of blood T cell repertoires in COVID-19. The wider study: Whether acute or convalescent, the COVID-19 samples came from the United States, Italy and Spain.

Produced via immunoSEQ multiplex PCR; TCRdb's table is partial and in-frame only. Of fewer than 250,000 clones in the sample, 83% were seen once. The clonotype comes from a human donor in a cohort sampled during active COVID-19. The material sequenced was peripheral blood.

The CDR3 reads CTIASTDTQYF. CDR3 sequence (DNA): TGCACTATTGCTAGCACAGATACGCAGTATTTT. The chain uses TRBV20-1 and TRBJ2-3; D is undetermined. Germline loops: CDR1 DFQATT, CDR2 SNEGSKA (reference sequence). CDR3 size: 11 residues.